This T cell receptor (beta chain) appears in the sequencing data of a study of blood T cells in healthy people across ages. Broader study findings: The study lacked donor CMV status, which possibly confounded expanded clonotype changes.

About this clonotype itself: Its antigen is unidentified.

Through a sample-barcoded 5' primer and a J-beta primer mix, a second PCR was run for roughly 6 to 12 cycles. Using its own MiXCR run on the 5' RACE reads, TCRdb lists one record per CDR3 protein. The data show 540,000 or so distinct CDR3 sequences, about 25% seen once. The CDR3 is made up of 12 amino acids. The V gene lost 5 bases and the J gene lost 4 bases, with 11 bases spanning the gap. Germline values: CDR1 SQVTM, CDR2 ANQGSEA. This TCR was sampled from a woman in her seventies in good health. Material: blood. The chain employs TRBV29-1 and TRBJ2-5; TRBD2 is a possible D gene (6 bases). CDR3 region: CSVRAGPETQYF. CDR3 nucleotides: TGCAGCGTTCGAGCGGGCCCAGAGACCCAGTACTTC. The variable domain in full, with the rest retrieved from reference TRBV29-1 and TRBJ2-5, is SAVISQKPSRDICQRGTSLTIQCQVDSQVTMMFWYRQQPGQSLTLIATANQGSEATYESGFVIDKFPISRPNLTFSTLTVSNMSPEDSSIYLCSVRAGPETQYFGPGTRLLVL.